The next 10 T cell receptor beta chains were all read from a single sample in a study of cytomegalovirus exposure and HLA in healthy donors (dated 2017 in TCRdb). Library generation was performed with the immunoSEQ multiplex PCR assay. TCRdb took over this immuneACCESS table, retaining in-frame rearrangements with V and J assigned. Such tables are incomplete; in checked studies, under half of the missing clones stem from an unresolved V gene, and the remainder is unexplained. The table for this sample lists some 180,000 clones; around nine tenths of them were counted only once. The ten largest clones represent 6% to 8.5% of the sample. Input material: PBMCs. The origin of the receptors is a man under 40 in good health and CMV-seropositive.

The count of this clone is one. This chain uses TRBV4-3 with TRBJ2-1, with TRBD2 matching 9 bases. V was clipped by 0 bases and J by 5 bases; unmatched bases: 5. The CDR3 runs to 16 residues. CDR1 and CDR2 (germline): LGHNA, YSLEER. The CDR3 loop reads CASSQDPSGVNNEQFF. CDR3 DNA: TGCGCCAGCAGCCAAGATCCTAGCGGGGTTAACAATGAGCAGTTCTTC.

The V gene is TRBV7-3, the J gene TRBJ2-1; no firm D call. CDR1 SGHTA and CDR2 FQGTGA come from the germline V gene. The CDR3 covers 11 residues. The V end lost 5 bases, the J end lost 5 bases, and 4 bases lay between the germline ends. CDR3 nucleotide sequence: TGTGCCAGCAGCCTCAACAATGAGCAGTTCTTC. Amino acids: CASSLNNEQFF.

V gene TRBV14 combines with J gene TRBJ2-1, with 7 nucleotides matching TRBD1. CDR1 is SGHDN, CDR2 FVKESK, per germline. V was clipped by 3 bases and J by 14 bases; unmatched bases: 10. The CDR3 has 13 residues. CDR3 nucleotide sequence: TGTGCCAGCAGCCAGTTGGCAGGGGGACCTGAGTTCTTC. Its translation: CASSQLAGGPEFF.

The chain uses TRBV9 and TRBJ2-1; D possibly matches TRBD1 or TRBD2 (6 bases each). The germline CDR1 and CDR2 sequences are SGDLS and YYNGEE. CDR3 size: 13 residues. Trimming pared 0 bases from V and 8 bases from J, leaving 9 bases between. The CDR3 loop is CASSVAGGHEQFF. For the CDR3, the DNA is TGTGCCAGCAGCGTAGCCGGGGGCCATGAGCAGTTCTTC. Using reference TRBV9 and TRBJ2-1 for the parts outside the CDR3, the full variable domain is DSGVTQTPKHLITATGQRVTLRCSPRSGDLSVYWYQQSLDQGLQFLIQYYNGEERAKGNILERFSAQQFPDLHSELNLSSLELGDSALYFCASSVAGGHEQFFGPGTRLTVL.

The chain employs TRBV7-2 and TRBJ1-1; D might be TRBD1 (5 bases). CDR3 length: 13 amino acids. V was clipped by 3 bases and J by 5 bases, with 10 bases between them. Germline lookup yields CDR1 SGHTA and CDR2 FQGNSA. Here the CDR3 DNA reads TGTGCCAGCAGCTTGGCGGGGGAGACTGAAGCTTTCTTT. It yields the protein CASSLAGETEAFF. The full variable domain, with the rest looked up from reference TRBV7-2 and TRBJ1-1, is GAGVSQSPSNKVTEKGKDVELRCDPISGHTALYWYRQSLGQGLEFLIYFQGNSAPDKSGLPSDRFSAERTGGSVSTLTIQRTQQEDSAVYLCASSLAGETEAFFGQGTRLTVV.

V usage is TRBV5-1 and J usage is TRBJ1-1; the match to TRBD1 covers 9 bases. CDR3 length: 16 amino acids. After removal of 0 bases from V and 4 bases from J, the junction contained 7 bases not matched to a gene. Germline V gives CDR1 SGHRS, CDR2 YFSETQ. CDR3 in amino acids: CASSLGGTGKGTEAFF. The CDR3 nucleotides are TGCGCCAGCAGCTTGGGCGGGACAGGGAAGGGCACTGAAGCTTTCTTT.

V gene TRBV27 combines with J gene TRBJ2-7; the D is unclear. The CDR3 covers 15 residues. Per germline, CDR1 MNHEY and CDR2 SMNVEV (reference sequence). Trimming cost V 5 bases and J 4 bases, with 18 bases left between them. This chain's CDR3 is CASSLRTPAFYEQYF. CDR3 bases: TGTGCCAGCAGTCTACGTACTCCCGCCTTTTACGAGCAGTACTTC.

The chain combines TRBV18 with TRBJ1-5, with D tentatively TRBD1 (5 bases). CDR1 and CDR2 from the germline V gene are KGHSH and LQKENI. The CDR3 has 17 residues. With 3 bases removed from V and 2 bases from J, the gap between germline ends came to 17 bases. DNA of the CDR3: TGTGCCAGCTCACCCTTAAAAGGGGCTTATCGCAATCAGCCCCAGCATTTT. Its protein is CASSPLKGAYRNQPQHF. Complete variable domain (other parts from reference TRBV18 and TRBJ1-5): NAGVMQNPRHLVRRRGQEARLRCSPMKGHSHVYWYRQLPEEGLKFMVYLQKENIIDESGMPKERFSAEFPKEGPSILRIQQVVRGDSAAYFCASSPLKGAYRNQPQHFGDGTRLSIL.

J is TRBJ2-5 and V is TRBV9, with a possible D match to TRBD2 (5 bases). This CDR3 comprises 15 residues. Germline CDR1 is SGDLS and CDR2 is YYNGEE. V lost 4 bases and J lost 2, with 15 bases in between. The CDR3 DNA reads as TGTGCCAGCAGCCCCTATGAGGGAAATCAAGAGACCCAGTACTTC. Translation: CASSPYEGNQETQYF.

This clone was detected only once. This chain connects TRBV27 to TRBJ2-2; maybe TRBD2 (5 bases). This CDR3 is built from 16 residues. Germline CDR1 reads MNHEY; CDR2 reads SMNVEV (reference sequence). Trimming removed 4 bases from V and 1 base from J, with 13 bases in between. CDR3 sequence (DNA): TGTGCCAGCAGTTCCCACGGGGAACTGAACACCGGGGAGCTGTTTTTT. Its protein product is CASSSHGELNTGELFF.